This TCR beta chain was sequenced in a study of early T cells in non-severe SARS-CoV-2 infection. About the study: Chains were unpaired, as sequencing was done on bulk RNA from unsorted whole blood.

The germline V gene encodes CDR1 SGHTA and CDR2 FQGNSA. This CDR3 is built from 13 residues. Trimming stripped 3 bases from V and 4 bases from J, with 6 bases between. This clonotype was recorded a few times. Via MiXCR, TCRdb re-called the 5' RACE reads, giving one row per CDR3 protein. Of around 47,000 distinct CDR3 sequences in the sample, about 11% were seen once. The receptor was derived from an adult who was a healthcare worker with PCR-confirmed SARS-CoV-2 infection or an uninfected control (not recorded which). The rearrangement uses TRBV7-2 and TRBJ2-2; D uncertain. The sample comprised whole blood. CDR3 coding DNA: TGTGCCAGCAGCTTGTTCCTCACCGGGGAGCTGTTTTTT. Translating gives CASSLFLTGELFF.